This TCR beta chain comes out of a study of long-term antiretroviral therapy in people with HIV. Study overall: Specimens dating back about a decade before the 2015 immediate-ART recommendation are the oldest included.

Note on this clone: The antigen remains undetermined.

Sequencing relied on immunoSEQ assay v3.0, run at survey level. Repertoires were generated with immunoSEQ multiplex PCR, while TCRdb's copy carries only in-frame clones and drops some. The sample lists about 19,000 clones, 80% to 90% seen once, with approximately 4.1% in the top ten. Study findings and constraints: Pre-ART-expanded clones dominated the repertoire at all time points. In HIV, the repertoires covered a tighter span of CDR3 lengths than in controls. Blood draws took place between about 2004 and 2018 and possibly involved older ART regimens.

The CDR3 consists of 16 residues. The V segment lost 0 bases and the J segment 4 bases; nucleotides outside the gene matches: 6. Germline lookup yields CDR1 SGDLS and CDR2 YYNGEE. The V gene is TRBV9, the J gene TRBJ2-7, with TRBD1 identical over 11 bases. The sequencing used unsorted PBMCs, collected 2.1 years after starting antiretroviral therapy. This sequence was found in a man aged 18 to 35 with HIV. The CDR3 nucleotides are TGTGCCAGCAGCGTAGGAGGACAGGGGGCGAGTTACGAGCAGTACTTC. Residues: CASSVGGQGASYEQYF.